The 23 T cell receptor beta chains reported below all come from one sample, sequenced in a study of blood T cell repertoires in COVID-19 (dated by TCRdb to about 2020). Library preparation employed the immunoSEQ multiplex PCR assay. Not all clones reach the TCRdb copy of this immuneACCESS table, which keeps in-frame sequences only. Checked studies attribute under half of the gap to unresolved V genes and leave the rest unexplained. In all, the sample holds roughly 190,000 clones, and approximately 84% of those were seen once. Approximately 5.1% of the sample rests with the top ten. Sequenced material: peripheral blood. The origin of the receptors is a woman between 70 and 85 years old with active or convalescent COVID-19.

The chain carries TRBV11-2 and TRBJ2-1; TRBD2 is a possible D gene (6 bases). This CDR3 comprises 15 residues. Looked up from germline, CDR1 is SGHAT and CDR2 is FQNNGV. Deletions cut 4 bases from V and 8 bases from J, with 18 bases between. The CDR3 nucleotides are TGTGCCAGCAGCTCTGGGGACTCCCCTTTGGATGAGCAGTTCTTC. Its translation is CASSSGDSPLDEQFF. Full variable domain (remainder filled in from reference TRBV11-2 and TRBJ2-1): EAGVAQSPRYKIIEKRQSVAFWCNPISGHATLYWYQQILGQGPKLLIQFQNNGVVDDSQLPKDRFSAERLKGVDSTLKIQPAKLEDSAVYLCASSSGDSPLDEQFFGPGTRLTVL.

V usage is TRBV10-3 and J usage is TRBJ2-5; tentatively, D is TRBD1 (6 bases). This CDR3 region has 12 residues. The germline V gene encodes CDR1 ENHRY and CDR2 SYGVKD. V gave up 10 bases and J gave up 4 bases, with 13 bases separating them. The CDR3 here is CATGNRVETQYF. In nucleotides, the CDR3 is TGTGCCACCGGAAACAGGGTAGAGACCCAGTACTTC.

This clone turned up a few times. The gene calls are TRBV5-3 and TRBJ1-5; 7 nucleotides match TRBD1. TRBV5-3 is labeled an ORF, and its function is uncertain. V was pared by 4 bases and J by 2 bases, with 9 bases of the junction left unmatched. This CDR3 has 16 amino acids. The chain's CDR3 is CARSPRAGGGNQPQHF. In DNA form, the CDR3 reads TGTGCCAGAAGCCCCAGGGCAGGGGGAGGCAATCAGCCCCAGCATTTT.

The rearrangement links TRBV6-5 to TRBJ2-3, with 9 bases matching TRBD2. J gave up 6 bases and V 5 bases, and 9 bases lay outside the gene matches. Germline V gives CDR1 MNHEY, CDR2 SVGAGI. There are 15 residues in the CDR3. Written as DNA, the CDR3 is TGTGCCAGCAGTCCACTAGCGGGTTTAAGTGATACGCAGTATTTT. As protein: CASSPLAGLSDTQYF.

V is TRBV10-3 and J is TRBJ1-5; D is possibly TRBD1 (5 bases). Germline lookup yields CDR1 ENHRY and CDR2 SYGVKD. The CDR3 runs to 13 residues. Trimming took 7 bases from V and 4 from J, leaving 11 bases between them. CDR3 sequence reads: CAIKQAQNQPQHF. In DNA form, the CDR3 reads TGTGCCATCAAACAGGCGCAGAATCAGCCCCAGCATTTT.

The rearrangement uses TRBV6-5 and TRBJ1-1; TRBD1 agrees at 7 bases. This CDR3 spans 13 amino acids. Trimming removed 9 bases from V and 1 base from J; junction bases left unmatched: 5. The germline V gene encodes CDR1 MNHEY and CDR2 SVGAGI. CDR3 sequence reads: CASYRGENTEAFF. The CDR3, as DNA: TGTGCCAGTTACAGGGGAGAGAACACTGAAGCTTTCTTT.

In this sample, this clone turned up a few times. The chain employs TRBV24-1 and TRBJ2-5, with a weak D call TRBD2 (5 bases). Germline V gene sequence: CDR1 KGHDR, CDR2 SFDVKD. The CDR3 has 11 amino acids. The V and J ends lost 6 bases and 10 bases respectively, with 11 bases between them. The CDR3 here is CATSSTEVQYF. The CDR3 bases are TGTGCCACCAGTTCAACGGAGGTCCAGTACTTC.

The chain couples TRBV19 to TRBJ1-5; weak D call: TRBD1 (5 bases). Trimming cost V 7 bases and J 5 bases, with 15 bases left between them. The CDR3 has 14 residues. CDR1 LNHDA and CDR2 SQIVND come from the germline V gene (reference sequence). The CDR3 DNA reads TGTGCCAGTACCCCTCAGGGTATAGATCAGCCCCAGCATTTT. It specifies CASTPQGIDQPQHF. The full variable domain, with the rest looked up from reference TRBV19 and TRBJ1-5, is DGGITQSPKYLFRKEGQNVTLSCEQNLNHDAMYWYRQDPGQGLRLIYYSQIVNDFQKGDIAEGYSVSREKKESFPLTVTSAQKNPTAFYLCASTPQGIDQPQHFGDGTRLSIL.

The CDR3 loop is CASRSTGGRAYEQYF. CDR3 coding DNA: TGTGCCAGCAGATCAACAGGGGGCAGAGCCTACGAGCAGTACTTC. V gene TRBV28 combines with J gene TRBJ2-7; the match to TRBD1 covers 9 bases. The V gene end was trimmed by 6 bases and the J gene end by 2 bases; junction bases not matched to a gene: 8. Germline V lookup: CDR1 MDHEN, CDR2 SYDVKM. The CDR3 consists of 15 residues.

This chain uses TRBV3-1 (or the pseudogene TRBV3-2) with TRBJ2-7; D is possibly TRBD1 (6 bases). Germline values: CDR1 LGHDT, CDR2 YNNKEL (reference sequence). The CDR3 extends over 13 amino acids. The V end was cut by 1 base, the J end by 7 bases, with 11 bases between. The CDR3 is CASSQGTRGEQYF. CDR3 coding DNA: TGTGCCAGCAGCCAAGGGACAAGGGGGGAGCAGTACTTC.

This clone has more than one count but fewer than ten. This chain connects TRBV29-1 to TRBJ2-3; 7 bases are a match to TRBD2. CDR1 SQVTM and CDR2 ANQGSEA come from the germline V gene. The CDR3 has 15 residues. The J segment lost 4 bases and the V segment lost 3 bases, leaving 10 bases of the junction unmatched. Here the CDR3 reads CSVEIVRGTSDTQYF. For the CDR3, the DNA is TGCAGCGTTGAGATTGTGCGGGGGACCTCAGATACGCAGTATTTT.

The chain combines TRBV5-1 with TRBJ2-1, with TRBD2 matching over 10 bases. Germline V gene data show CDR1 as SGHRS and CDR2 as YFSETQ. The length of the CDR3 is 16 residues. Trimming at V came to 0 bases and at J to 7 bases, leaving 7 bases not matched to a gene. CDR3 region: CASSLAEREGQNEQFF. The CDR3 bases are TGCGCCAGCAGCTTGGCCGAGCGGGAGGGCCAGAATGAGCAGTTCTTC.

The V and J genes are TRBV12-3 or TRBV12-4 and TRBJ1-1; 7 bases map to TRBD1. CDR3 size: 13 residues. Trimming cost V 3 bases and J 7 bases; bases outside gene matches: 5. DNA of the CDR3: TGTGCCAGCAGTTTCCTTACAGGGGTTGAAGCTTTCTTT. It translates to CASSFLTGVEAFF.

The rearrangement uses TRBV24-1 and TRBJ2-3; 10 bases agree with TRBD2. J was trimmed by 1 base and V by 7 bases; bases with no gene match: 7. Germline V gene sequence: CDR1 KGHDR, CDR2 SFDVKD. The CDR3 consists of 16 residues. The chain's CDR3 is CATSPGAGGGTDTQYF. CDR3 sequence (DNA): TGTGCCACCAGCCCCGGAGCGGGAGGGGGCACAGATACGCAGTATTTT.

This clone was recorded many times. CDR3 sequence: CASSLVLAVVDTQYF. CDR3 DNA sequence: TGTGCCAGCAGCTTAGTACTAGCAGTGGTAGATACGCAGTATTTT. This chain connects TRBV7-2 to TRBJ2-3; possible D gene TRBD2, 6 bases. Germline V gene lookup returns CDR1 SGHTA and CDR2 FQGNSA. This CDR3 region has 15 residues. Trimming removed 1 base at V and 5 bases at J, with 13 bases between.

A few counts support this clone. The chain carries TRBV5-5 and TRBJ2-7; 7 nucleotides agree with TRBD1. Trimming cost V 4 bases and J 3 bases; bases outside gene matches: 19. The CDR3 loop spans 18 amino acids. Germline CDR1 is SGHKS and CDR2 is YYEKEE (reference sequence). CDR3 nucleotides: TGTGCCAGCAGCATATATGGGTACAGGGGTAAAGTTGGCTACGAGCAGTACTTC. It translates to CASSIYGYRGKVGYEQYF. Supplemented by reference TRBV5-5 and TRBJ2-7, the full variable domain reads DAGVTQSPTHLIKTRGQQVTLRCSPISGHKSVSWYQQVLGQGPQFIFQYYEKEERGRGNFPDRFSARQFPNYSSELNVNALLLGDSALYLCASSIYGYRGKVGYEQYFGPGTRLTVT.

The V gene is TRBV15, the J gene TRBJ2-1; possible D gene TRBD1, 6 bases. In germline, CDR1 is LNHNV, CDR2 YYDKDF (reference sequence). The length of the CDR3 is 18 residues. Trimming removed 5 bases at V and 2 bases at J, with 22 bases between. Here the CDR3 reads CATSQTGRSNPTYNEQFF. The CDR3 nucleotides are TGTGCCACCAGCCAAACAGGGAGATCGAACCCCACCTACAATGAGCAGTTCTTC.

This chain uses TRBV20-1 with TRBJ2-7, with TRBD2 matching 8 bases. CDR3 length equals 14 residues. Germline loops: CDR1 DFQATT, CDR2 SNEGSKA (reference sequence). Germline trimming cut 3 bases from V and 5 bases from J; bases unmatched to any gene: 9. CDR3 amino acids: CSASWGGRFDEQYF. The CDR3 region has the DNA TGCAGTGCTAGTTGGGGCGGGAGGTTCGACGAGCAGTACTTC.

This clone was seen once. The CDR3 reads CASSEVGQGYEQYF. Here the CDR3 DNA reads TGTGCCAGCAGTGAAGTAGGACAGGGTTACGAGCAGTACTTC. The chain employs TRBV2 and TRBJ2-7, with 8 nucleotides matching TRBD1. Germline-derived CDR1 and CDR2 are SNHLY and FYNNEI. The V segment lost 1 base and the J segment 4 bases; nucleotides outside the gene matches: 3. This CDR3 region has 14 residues.

The chain uses TRBV24-1 and TRBJ2-1; D unclear. Germline CDR1 reads KGHDR; CDR2 reads SFDVKD. The CDR3 is made up of 13 amino acids. V was trimmed by 4 bases and J by 7 bases, leaving 10 bases between them. The CDR3 sequence: CATSDPLLNEQFF. The CDR3 bases are TGTGCCACCAGTGACCCACTATTGAATGAGCAGTTCTTC.

This clone was picked up one time. The rearrangement links TRBV29-1 to TRBJ1-4; D gene ambiguous. Germline CDR1 reads SQVTM; CDR2 reads ANQGSEA. Trimming pared 1 base from V and 8 bases from J, leaving 8 bases between. This CDR3 has 12 residues. The CDR3 loop reads CSVEGPEEKLFF. DNA of the CDR3: TGCAGCGTTGAAGGGCCCGAAGAAAAACTGTTTTTT.

This clone appeared a single time. This chain connects TRBV7-9 to TRBJ2-4; D is unclear. Trimming removed 2 bases at V and 6 bases at J, with 8 bases between. Germline V gene lookup returns CDR1 SEHNR and CDR2 FQNEAQ (reference sequence). This CDR3 contains 13 residues. The chain's CDR3 is CASSLTSTNIQYF. CDR3 DNA: TGTGCCAGCAGCTTAACAAGTACAAACATTCAGTACTTC.

J is TRBJ1-4 and V is TRBV18, with 7 positions matching TRBD1. The V segment lost 4 bases and the J segment 5 bases; nucleotides outside the gene matches: 7. The CDR3 has 15 residues. Per germline, CDR1 KGHSH and CDR2 LQKENI. CDR3: CASSQQQGMNEKLFF. The CDR3 region has the DNA TGTGCCAGCTCACAACAACAGGGGATGAATGAAAAACTGTTTTTT.